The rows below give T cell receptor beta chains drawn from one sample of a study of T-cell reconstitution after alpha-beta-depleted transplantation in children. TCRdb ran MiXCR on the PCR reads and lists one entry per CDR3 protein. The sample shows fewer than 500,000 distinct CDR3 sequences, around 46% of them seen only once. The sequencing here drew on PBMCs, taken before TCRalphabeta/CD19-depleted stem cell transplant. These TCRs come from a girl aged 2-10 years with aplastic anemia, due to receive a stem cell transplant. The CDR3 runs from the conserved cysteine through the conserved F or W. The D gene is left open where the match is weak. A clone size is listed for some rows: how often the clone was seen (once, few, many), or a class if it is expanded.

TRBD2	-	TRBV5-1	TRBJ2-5	CASSNGLAGGKETQYF	TGCGCCAGCAGCAACGGACTAGCGGGAGGAAAAGAGACCCAGTACTTC
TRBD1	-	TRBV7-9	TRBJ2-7	CASSLGLGQGGEQYF	TGTGCCAGCAGCTTAGGGCTAGGACAGGGGGGCGAGCAGTACTTC
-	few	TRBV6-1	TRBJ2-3	CASSEAVVNTQYF	TGTGCCAGCAGTGAAGCGGTCGTAAATACGCAGTATTTT
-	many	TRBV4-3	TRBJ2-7	CASSQDREDRSLYEQYF	TGCGCCAGCAGCCAAGATCGGGAGGACAGGAGTCTATACGAGCAGTACTTC
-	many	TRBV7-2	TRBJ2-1	CASSLARAYNEQFF	TGTGCCAGCAGCTTAGCGCGAGCTTACAATGAGCAGTTCTTC
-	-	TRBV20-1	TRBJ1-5	CSAREELLSNQPQHF	TGCAGTGCTAGAGAGGAGCTTCTTAGCAATCAGCCCCAGCATTTT
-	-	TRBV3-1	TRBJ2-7	CASSQDDGLYSSSYEQYF	TGTGCCAGCAGCCAAGACGACGGTCTCTACTCCTCCTCCTACGAGCAGTACTTC
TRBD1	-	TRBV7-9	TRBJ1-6	CASSARTGSSASPLHF	TGTGCCAGCAGCGCGCGGACAGGGAGTTCGGCGTCACCCCTCCACTTT
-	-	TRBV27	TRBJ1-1	CASSYGGITEAFF	TGTGCCAGCAGTTATGGGGGGATCACTGAAGCTTTCTTT
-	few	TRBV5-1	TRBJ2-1	CASSSEGSTSFNEQFF	TGCGCCAGCAGCTCCGAAGGGAGTACAAGTTTCAATGAGCAGTTCTTC
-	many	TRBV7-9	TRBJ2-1	CASSFSEASYNEQFF	TGTGCCAGCAGCTTCTCGGAAGCTAGTTACAATGAGCAGTTCTTC
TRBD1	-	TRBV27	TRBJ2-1	CASGKTISTGGYNEQFF	TGTGCCAGCGGAAAAACTATTTCGACAGGGGGGTACAATGAGCAGTTCTTC
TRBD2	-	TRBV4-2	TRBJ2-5	CASSRAGGGGETQYF	TGTGCCAGCAGCCGAGCGGGAGGGGGGGGAGAGACCCAGTACTTC
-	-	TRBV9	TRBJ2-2	CASQGAGELFF	TGTGCCAGTCAGGGCGCCGGGGAGCTGTTTTTT
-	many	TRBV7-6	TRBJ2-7	CASSLGDSGSYEQYF	TGTGCCAGCAGCTTAGGTGATAGCGGCTCCTACGAGCAGTACTTC
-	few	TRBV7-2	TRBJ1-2	CASSLDQWLANYGYTF	TGTGCCAGCAGCTTAGACCAGTGGTTAGCTAACTATGGCTACACCTTC
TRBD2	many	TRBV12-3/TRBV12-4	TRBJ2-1	CASRGTSGSYNEQFF	TGTGCCAGCAGGGGGACTAGCGGCTCCTACAATGAGCAGTTCTTC
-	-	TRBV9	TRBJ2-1	CASSVGGGARNEQFF	TGTGCCAGCAGCGTAGGGGGTGGGGCTCGGAATGAGCAGTTCTTC
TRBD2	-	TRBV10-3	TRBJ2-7	CAISESPGGYEQYF	TGTGCCATCAGTGAGTCCCCGGGGGGCTACGAGCAGTACTTC
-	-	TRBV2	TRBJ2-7	CASSEAPVPPYEQYF	TGTGCCAGCAGTGAAGCCCCAGTTCCGCCCTACGAGCAGTACTTC
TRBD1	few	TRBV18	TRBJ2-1	CASSPGQGILLNEQFF	TGTGCCAGCTCACCAGGACAGGGTATCCTCCTCAATGAGCAGTTCTTC